Listed here is a single TCR beta chain. The antigen this receptor binds is unknown. Base qualities are not recorded, but no much larger clone differs from it by a single base. The data derive from a study of blood T cell repertoires in COVID-19 (dated by TCRdb to 2020 to 2022). Study-wide context: Collaborator samples came from the United States, Italy and Spain and covered acute and convalescent phases of COVID-19. The material from the prospective study consisted of cDNA or gDNA derived from T cells, B-cell-depleted T cells, or PBMCs. Subjects who had been exposed to COVID-19, were actively infected with it, or had recovered from it provided the deeply sampled blood TCRbeta repertoires that made up the dataset. The repertoires were made available in a free public database intended to serve as a resource for research on the immune response to SARS-CoV-2. The samples were drawn from the first 160 participants of the ongoing ImmuneRACE study and from 1,254 subjects provided by 6 global collaborators. Nearly every sample came with metadata listing a de-identified subject ID, COVID-19 status, age in years and sex. HLA class I and class II types, where available, came from metadata supplied by the sample provider rather than from assay-based typing. Broader findings and caveats from the paper: The quantity of clinical and demographic metadata differed by source and by participant and was supplied without curation.

One collaborating source in Seattle enrolled patients while the patients were actively infected and followed the patients over time throughout the course of disease. Whole blood was collected in K2EDTA tubes by collaborating institutions according to the institutions' own protocols. Collaborator samples were shipped for TCRbeta analysis as frozen whole blood, isolated PBMCs, or DNA extracted from either sample type. TCRbeta CDR3 regions were amplified from genomic DNA by means of the immunoSEQ Assay, a bias-controlled multiplex PCR. Per the authors' processing: The number of nucleated cells in each sample was estimated from the amplification of reference gene primers within the assay. To quantify the absolute abundance of each unique TCRbeta CDR3 rearrangement, sequence reads were collapsed and filtered. Productive Simpson clonality was computed per sample as the square root of Simpson's diversity index over productive rearrangements. TCRdb stores this immuneACCESS table with in-frame sequences only. Part of the clones is absent; in the studies checked, under half of the shortfall reflects unresolved V genes, and no reason is known for the rest. Clone size and V and J calls were adopted from that table, with D and trimming inferred from the DNA. A total of fewer than 200,000 clones appear in this sample, approximately 85% of them only once. Approximately 2.6% of the sample is taken by the ten largest.

From its cysteine to its phenylalanine, the CDR3 spans 13 amino acids. Only the CDR3 region is kept as DNA, spanning 39 bases read in frame from base 1. CDR1 MNHEY and CDR2 SVGEGT were looked up in the germline V gene. V and J are trimmed by 5 bases and 7 bases, and the gene matches miss 8 bases of the junction. Sequencing was carried out using peripheral blood. The receptor chain draws on TRBV6-2 or TRBV6-3 and TRBJ2-7; 7 bases in the junction line up with TRBD1. This sequence originates from a woman of 80 years or more with COVID-19, enrolled during active disease. The DNA sequence reads TGTGCCAGCAGTGGGACAGTCAGTTGGGAGCAGTACTTC. The translation is CASSGTVSWEQYF.